What follows are 24 T cell receptor beta chains derived from one specimen sequenced in a study of persistence of HIV-infected CD4 T cells. Sequencing used immunoSEQ version 4 in survey mode. Clones were read by immunoSEQ multiplex PCR, and TCRdb kept only the in-frame ones, dropping some. Here the sample spans around 28,000 clones, roughly 78% being singletons. Lysates of CMV-infected fibroblasts at 10 ug/mL stimulated these cells. CD40L-negative CD69-negative CD45RO-high memory CD4+ T cells were sorted as populations depleted of antigen-responding cells. Their cognate antigens are unknown. The sequenced sample was CD4+ T cells sorted from PBMCs after approximately 19-hour stimulation, obtained from a patient who received antiretroviral therapy. The source is an adult woman with HIV who was CMV-seropositive.

The sample holds a few counts of this clone. The chain recombines TRBV7-8 with TRBJ2-7; D may be TRBD1 or TRBD2 (6 bases each). V was pared by 5 bases and J by 8 bases, with 13 bases between. Germline CDR1 is SGHVS and CDR2 is FQNEAQ. The CDR3 covers 12 residues. CDR3 region: CASSIGGGQQYF. The CDR3 coding sequence is TGTGCCAGCAGCATTGGAGGGGGTCAGCAGTACTTC.

The CDR3 DNA sequence: TGTGCCAGTAATCCGGGACAGGGGGTAGCTTTCTTT. Its protein product is CASNPGQGVAFF. V usage is TRBV19 and J usage is TRBJ1-1; 11 bases match TRBD1. The CDR3 is made up of 12 amino acids. V was clipped by 7 bases and J by 10 bases; unmatched bases: 5. The germline CDR1 and CDR2 sequences are LNHDA and SQIVND (reference sequence).

The chain has TRBV3-1 (or the pseudogene TRBV3-2) and TRBJ2-2, with D uncertain. With 4 bases removed from V and 8 bases from J, the gap between germline ends came to 17 bases. The CDR3 consists of 15 residues. The germline gives CDR1 LGHDT, CDR2 YNNKEL (reference sequence). CDR3 region: CASSRRGSIKGELFF. The CDR3 nucleotides read TGTGCCAGCAGCCGCCGCGGAAGCATAAAAGGGGAGCTGTTTTTT.

This clone occurred a few times. This chain connects TRBV30 to TRBJ2-5; 11 bases map to TRBD2. V shed 2 bases, J shed 2 bases, and the junction held 4 bases outside the gene matches. This CDR3 is 15 amino acids long. Germline V CDR1 and CDR2: GTSNPN, SVGIG (reference sequence). Here the CDR3 DNA reads TGTGCCTGGAGTCGACTAGCGGGGCCTCAAGAGACCCAGTACTTC. This codes for CAWSRLAGPQETQYF. The complete variable domain, with remaining parts taken from reference TRBV30 and TRBJ2-5, reads SQTIHQWPATLVQPVGSPLSLECTVEGTSNPNLYWYRQAAGRGLQLLFYSVGIGQISSEVPQNLSASRPQDRQFILSSKKLLLSDSGFYLCAWSRLAGPQETQYFGPGTRLLVL.

This rearrangement joins TRBV7-3 to TRBJ2-6, with TRBD2 as a possible D gene (5 bases). The ends were cut back, 0 bases at V and 0 bases at J, with 6 bases in the middle. CDR3 length: 16 residues. Germline CDR1 is SGHTA and CDR2 is FQGTGA. CDR3 residues: CASSLTSASGANVLTF. For the CDR3, the DNA is TGTGCCAGCAGCTTAACTAGCGCCTCTGGGGCCAACGTCCTGACTTTC.

This chain links TRBV29-1 with TRBJ1-1, with D possibly being TRBD1 (6 bases). CDR1 is SQVTM, CDR2 ANQGSEA, per germline. CDR3 length: 13 residues. V was clipped by 4 bases and J by 2 bases, with 11 bases between them. The CDR3, as DNA: TGCAGCGTTGGACAGGAGATTAACACTGAAGCTTTCTTT. This gives the protein CSVGQEINTEAFF.

The chain carries TRBV2 and TRBJ2-5, with 8 bases lining up with TRBD1. Germline CDR1 reads SNHLY; CDR2 reads FYNNEI. The J segment lost 1 base and the V segment lost 7 bases, leaving 8 bases of the junction unmatched. The CDR3 has 15 residues. CDR3 DNA: TGTGCCAGCAAGCGGACAGGGCCCTCCCAAGAGACCCAGTACTTC. Translation gives CASKRTGPSQETQYF.

This clone was found a few times. The rearrangement links TRBV5-1 to TRBJ2-1, with D perhaps TRBD1 (5 bases). Germline assignment: CDR1 SGHRS and CDR2 YFSETQ. V lost 5 bases, J lost 3 bases, and 15 bases lay in between. The CDR3 contains 15 residues. This CDR3 reads CASRFRDSLYNEQFF. The CDR3 DNA sequence: TGCGCCAGCAGGTTTCGAGACAGCCTCTACAATGAGCAGTTCTTC.

The rearrangement uses TRBV10-2 and TRBJ2-6; D unresolved. CDR1 and CDR2 (germline): WSHSY, SAAADI. This CDR3 region has 15 residues. The V gene lost 3 bases and the J gene lost 0 bases, with 6 bases spanning the gap. DNA for the CDR3: TGCGCCAGCAGTGAAAGGATCTCTGGGGCCAACGTCCTGACTTTC. It codes for CASSERISGANVLTF.

The table lists this clone with a count of one. This chain uses TRBV30 with TRBJ2-1; TRBD2 aligns across 12 bases. Trimming removed 7 bases from V and 8 bases from J; junction bases left unmatched: 9. The CDR3 length is 14 residues. The germline gives CDR1 GTSNPN, CDR2 SVGIG (reference sequence). The CDR3 region has the DNA TGTGCCTCTTCCGCTAGCGGGGGGGTCCATGAGCAGTTCTTC. Translating it yields CASSASGGVHEQFF.

J is TRBJ1-6 and V is TRBV27; TRBD1 matches at 7 bases. CDR1 is MNHEY, CDR2 SMNVEV, per germline (reference sequence). The V gene end was trimmed by 3 bases and the J gene end by 5 bases; junction bases not matched to a gene: 4. This CDR3 is built from 15 residues. This CDR3 is CASSLDRPDNSPLHF. CDR3 sequence (DNA): TGTGCCAGCAGTTTGGACAGGCCTGATAATTCACCCCTCCACTTT.

This chain joins TRBV7-8 and TRBJ2-7; possibly TRBD2 for D (5 bases). The ends were cut back, 5 bases at V and 1 base at J, with 12 bases in the middle. The V gene's germline CDR1 is SGHVS and CDR2 FQNEAQ. The CDR3 covers 14 residues. In DNA, the CDR3 is TGTGCCAGCAGCCCCAGCGGTCAGTCCTACGAGCAGTACTTC. Protein: CASSPSGQSYEQYF.

V usage is TRBV5-1 and J usage is TRBJ1-6; 10 bases fit TRBD1. The CDR3 loop spans 15 amino acids. The V segment lost 4 bases and the J segment 6 bases; nucleotides outside the gene matches: 4. Germline assignment: CDR1 SGHRS and CDR2 YFSETQ. CDR3 sequence (DNA): TGCGCCAGCAGCAGGGACAGGGGAGTTAATTCACCCCTCCACTTT. Its translation: CASSRDRGVNSPLHF.

The sample holds one count of this clone. The chain uses TRBV19 and TRBJ1-2; 10 bases are shared with TRBD1. Germline values: CDR1 LNHDA, CDR2 SQIVND (reference sequence). Losses at the gene ends were 9 bases for V and 3 bases for J; bases not matched to a gene: 10. CDR3 length: 15 amino acids. CDR3 sequence reads: CASGLDRGLDYGYTF. CDR3 nucleotide sequence: TGTGCCAGCGGGCTCGACAGGGGGCTGGACTATGGCTACACCTTC.

This clone has just a few counts. J is TRBJ1-2 and V is TRBV19; 7 bases line up with TRBD1. CDR1 LNHDA and CDR2 SQIVND come from the germline V gene (reference sequence). The CDR3 runs 14 residues. With 7 bases clipped from V and 0 bases from J, the junction kept 5 bases outside the gene matches. The CDR3 bases are TGTGCCAGTAAGCCGGGACAGACTAACTATGGCTACACCTTC. Translating gives CASKPGQTNYGYTF.

The genes are TRBV19 and TRBJ2-1; TRBD1 aligns across 9 bases. From germline, CDR1 is LNHDA and CDR2 SQIVND (reference sequence). This CDR3 region has 15 residues. V trimming: 7 bases; J trimming: 6 bases; junction bases outside the gene matches: 10. CDR3 sequence: CASTPGTGQRNEQFF. As DNA, the CDR3 is TGTGCCAGTACCCCCGGGACAGGGCAACGCAATGAGCAGTTCTTC. Full variable domain (remainder filled in from reference TRBV19 and TRBJ2-1): DGGITQSPKYLFRKEGQNVTLSCEQNLNHDAMYWYRQDPGQGLRLIYYSQIVNDFQKGDIAEGYSVSREKKESFPLTVTSAQKNPTAFYLCASTPGTGQRNEQFFGPGTRLTVL.

This chain joins TRBV9 and TRBJ1-1, with 9 bases aligning to TRBD1. With V trimmed by 4 bases and J by 0 bases, 1 base remained unmatched. Germline V lookup: CDR1 SGDLS, CDR2 YYNGEE. This CDR3 contains 14 residues. The DNA of the CDR3 is TGTGCCAGCAGCCGACAGGGGGTGAACACTGAAGCTTTCTTT. As protein: CASSRQGVNTEAFF.

V and J are TRBV24-1 and TRBJ2-3; D is unclear. V lost 4 bases to trimming and J lost 0 bases, with 13 bases between them. From germline, CDR1 is KGHDR and CDR2 SFDVKD. This CDR3 region has 16 residues. The CDR3 region has the DNA TGTGCCACCAGTGACCCCGGGCGTACTAGCACAGATACGCAGTATTTT. Protein: CATSDPGRTSTDTQYF.

The genes are TRBV7-2 and TRBJ1-1; D uncertain. CDR3 length equals 14 residues. Germline V CDR1 and CDR2: SGHTA, FQGNSA. With 6 bases removed from V and 3 bases from J, the gap between germline ends came to 14 bases. As DNA, the CDR3 is TGTGCCAGCAGTTTTTCCCGGGGATACACTGAAGCTTTCTTT. This sequence encodes CASSFSRGYTEAFF. Looking up the rest from reference TRBV7-2 and TRBJ1-1 gives the full variable domain: GAGVSQSPSNKVTEKGKDVELRCDPISGHTALYWYRQSLGQGLEFLIYFQGNSAPDKSGLPSDRFSAERTGGSVSTLTIQRTQQEDSAVYLCASSFSRGYTEAFFGQGTRLTVV.

The chain employs TRBV7-8 and TRBJ1-1; tentative D call: TRBD1 (5 bases). The CDR3 extends over 14 amino acids. Per the germline V gene, CDR1 is SGHVS and CDR2 is FQNEAQ. V was clipped by 2 bases and J by 4 bases, with 11 bases between them. CDR3 sequence reads: CASSLFGGSTEAFF. DNA of the CDR3: TGTGCCAGCAGCTTATTCGGGGGAAGCACTGAAGCTTTCTTT.

This chain uses TRBV5-1 with TRBJ1-6; a weak D match, TRBD1 (5 bases). Germline loops: CDR1 SGHRS, CDR2 YFSETQ. The CDR3 is 13 amino acids. V lost 4 bases and J 9 bases, leaving 11 bases between the germline ends. CDR3 sequence reads: CASSPNGGSPLHF. CDR3 bases: TGCGCCAGCAGCCCGAACGGGGGTTCACCCCTCCACTTT.

The rearrangement links TRBV5-6 to TRBJ2-3; 10 bases are a match to TRBD2. The CDR3 extends over 14 amino acids. Germline CDR1 and CDR2: SGHDT and YYEEEE. Losses at the gene ends were 3 bases for V and 6 bases for J; bases not matched to a gene: 4. The CDR3 sequence: CASSSVAGGDTQYF. DNA for the CDR3: TGTGCCAGCAGCTCCGTAGCGGGGGGTGATACGCAGTATTTT. Together with reference TRBV5-6 and TRBJ2-3, the CDR3 gives the full variable domain: DAGVTQSPTHLIKTRGQQVTLRCSPKSGHDTVSWYQQALGQGPQFIFQYYEEEERQRGNFPDRFSGHQFPNYSSELNVNALLLGDSALYLCASSSVAGGDTQYFGPGTRLTVL.

CDR3 protein: CASGLGYGNTGELFF. Written as DNA, the CDR3 is TGTGCCAGCGGACTAGGGTACGGGAACACCGGGGAGCTGTTTTTT. The V and J genes are TRBV2 and TRBJ2-2, with 7 bases that match TRBD2. The CDR3 runs to 15 residues. Per germline, CDR1 SNHLY and CDR2 FYNNEI. V trimming: 8 bases; J trimming: 1 base; junction bases outside the gene matches: 7.

The V call is TRBV6-6, the J call TRBJ2-7; 9 bases line up with TRBD1. The CDR3 sequence is 15 residues long. Trimming at V came to 8 bases and at J to 1 base, leaving 9 bases not matched to a gene. Germline loops: CDR1 MNHNY, CDR2 SVGAGI (reference sequence). The CDR3 DNA sequence: TGTGCCAGCGCGCCCGGGACAGGGAATTCCTACGAGCAGTACGTC. This gives the protein CASAPGTGNSYEQYV.